This entry lists 13 T cell receptor beta chains sequenced from one sample in a study of CD8+ T cells in alopecia areata. As the sequencing template, cDNA was produced by extracting RNA and reverse transcribing it. The repertoire was sequenced with immunoSEQ multiplex PCR; TCRdb's copy has only in-frame clones and lacks some. The sample shows 110,000 or so clones, 55% to 70% of them seen only once. The sample consisted of CD4+ T cells sorted from blood. The receptors shown here come from a human donor in good health.

The V and J genes are TRBV5-1 and TRBJ2-1; D may be TRBD1 (5 bases). The V gene lost 2 bases and the J gene lost 6 bases, with 9 bases spanning the gap. The CDR3 extends over 13 amino acids. The V gene's germline CDR1 is SGHRS and CDR2 YFSETQ. CDR3 in amino acids: CASSLTRVNEQFF. In nucleotides, the CDR3 is TGCGCCAGCAGCTTAACCAGGGTCAATGAGCAGTTCTTC.

In DNA, the CDR3 is TGTGCCTGGAGTGGGTCATATTACGGAAACACCATATATTTT. It specifies CAWSGSYYGNTIYF. The gene calls are TRBV30 and TRBJ1-3; no reliable D call. In germline, CDR1 is GTSNPN, CDR2 SVGIG (reference sequence). The CDR3 contains 14 residues. V lost 1 base and J lost 4, with 11 bases in between. Looking up the rest from reference TRBV30 and TRBJ1-3 gives the full variable domain: SQTIHQWPATLVQPVGSPLSLECTVEGTSNPNLYWYRQAAGRGLQLLFYSVGIGQISSEVPQNLSASRPQDRQFILSSKKLLLSDSGFYLCAWSGSYYGNTIYFGEGSWLTVV.

This chain links TRBV5-1 with TRBJ1-1; D not resolved. Trimming shortened V by 6 bases and J by 0 bases, and 18 bases separated the two germline ends. CDR3 length: 16 residues. Germline V gene sequence: CDR1 SGHRS, CDR2 YFSETQ. The CDR3 protein is CASTPTDGSMNTEAFF. CDR3 in DNA: TGCGCCAGCACCCCAACGGACGGCTCTATGAACACTGAAGCTTTCTTT.

The sample holds one count of this clone. The V call is TRBV2, the J call TRBJ1-1; the D gene is possibly TRBD1 (6 bases). The CDR3 covers 13 residues. Per the germline V gene, CDR1 is SNHLY and CDR2 is FYNNEI. The V gene lost 6 bases and the J gene lost 1 base, with 9 bases spanning the gap. This CDR3 reads CASSQQGNTEAFF. CDR3 bases: TGTGCCAGCAGCCAACAGGGGAACACTGAAGCTTTCTTT.

This rearrangement joins TRBV30 to TRBJ1-1, with D possibly TRBD1 on 6 matching bases. The CDR3 spans 14 residues. The V end lost 2 bases, the J end lost 3 bases, and 13 bases lay between the germline ends. In germline, CDR1 is GTSNPN, CDR2 SVGIG (reference sequence). This CDR3 is CAWSTGSEYTEAFF. The CDR3 DNA reads TGTGCCTGGAGTACAGGGTCGGAGTACACTGAAGCTTTCTTT.

The chain is built from TRBV2 and TRBJ1-4, with D possibly TRBD1 on 6 matching bases. Germline V gene sequence: CDR1 SNHLY, CDR2 FYNNEI. The CDR3 length is 13 residues. Trimming left V 3 bases short and J 8 bases short, with 10 bases between. The CDR3 is CASSDRQGEKLFF. DNA for the CDR3: TGTGCCAGCAGTGACCGGCAGGGGGAAAAACTGTTTTTT.

This clone has only a few counts. The V gene is TRBV2, the J gene TRBJ2-3; 10 bases fit TRBD2. Unmatched junction bases numbered 5, after V lost 6 bases and J lost 2 bases. Germline V lookup: CDR1 SNHLY, CDR2 FYNNEI. The CDR3 loop spans 15 amino acids. Here the CDR3 DNA reads TGTGCCAGCAGGGCCGGGACTAGCGACACAGATACGCAGTATTTT. It yields the protein CASRAGTSDTDTQYF.

This chain uses TRBV7-2 with TRBJ1-2, with a weak D call TRBD1 (5 bases). CDR1 and CDR2 (germline): SGHTA, FQGNSA. The CDR3 is 14 residues long. V lost 1 base and J 2 bases, leaving 8 bases between the germline ends. As DNA, the CDR3 is TGTGCCAGCAGCTTAGTGGGGCCGAACTATGGCTACACCTTC. This encodes CASSLVGPNYGYTF.

This clone was observed many times. This chain joins TRBV7-9 and TRBJ2-7, with 8 nucleotides matching TRBD1. Unmatched junction bases numbered 8, after V lost 1 base and J lost 6 bases. Germline V gene data show CDR1 as SEHNR and CDR2 as FQNEAQ (reference sequence). The CDR3 loop spans 15 amino acids. In nucleotides, the CDR3 is TGTGCCAGCAGCTTAGTCCGACAGGGGACCATCGAGCAGTACTTC. Translated, it gives CASSLVRQGTIEQYF. Supplemented by reference TRBV7-9 and TRBJ2-7, the full variable domain reads DTGVSQNPRHKITKRGQNVTFRCDPISEHNRLYWYRQTLGQGPEFLTYFQNEAQLEKSRLLSDRFSAERPKGSFSTLEIQRTEQGDSAMYLCASSLVRQGTIEQYFGPGTRLTVT.

The chain links TRBV5-4 to TRBJ2-3; possibly TRBD1 or TRBD2 for D (5 bases each). Germline V gene lookup returns CDR1 SGHNT and CDR2 YYREEE (reference sequence). The ends were cut back, 4 bases at V and 0 bases at J, with 6 bases in the middle. This CDR3 has 13 amino acids. CDR3 sequence reads: CASSRDSTDTQYF. CDR3 nucleotides: TGTGCCAGCAGCCGGGACAGCACAGATACGCAGTATTTT.

The rearrangement links TRBV6-5 to TRBJ1-2; possible D gene TRBD1, 5 bases. Trimming took 11 bases from V and 4 from J, leaving 14 bases between them. Germline V lookup: CDR1 MNHEY, CDR2 SVGAGI. The CDR3 consists of 12 residues. CDR3 residues: CAAIDGGYGYTF. The CDR3 nucleotides read TGTGCCGCGATAGACGGGGGCTATGGCTACACCTTC.

This chain uses TRBV11-2 with TRBJ2-2; D gene unclear. The CDR3 is 12 residues long. The V and J ends lost 5 bases and 1 base respectively, with 2 bases between them. Germline loops: CDR1 SGHAT, CDR2 FQNNGV. CDR3 sequence: CASSMNTGELFF. The CDR3 nucleotides read TGTGCCAGCAGCATGAACACCGGGGAGCTGTTTTTT.

The chain is built from TRBV30 and TRBJ2-3, with D perhaps TRBD2 (6 bases). This CDR3 has 12 residues. Germline V lookup: CDR1 GTSNPN, CDR2 SVGIG (reference sequence). V was pared by 2 bases and J by 4 bases, with 7 bases between. Here the CDR3 reads CAWSPGADTQYF. The DNA of the CDR3 is TGTGCCTGGAGTCCGGGGGCAGATACGCAGTATTTT.